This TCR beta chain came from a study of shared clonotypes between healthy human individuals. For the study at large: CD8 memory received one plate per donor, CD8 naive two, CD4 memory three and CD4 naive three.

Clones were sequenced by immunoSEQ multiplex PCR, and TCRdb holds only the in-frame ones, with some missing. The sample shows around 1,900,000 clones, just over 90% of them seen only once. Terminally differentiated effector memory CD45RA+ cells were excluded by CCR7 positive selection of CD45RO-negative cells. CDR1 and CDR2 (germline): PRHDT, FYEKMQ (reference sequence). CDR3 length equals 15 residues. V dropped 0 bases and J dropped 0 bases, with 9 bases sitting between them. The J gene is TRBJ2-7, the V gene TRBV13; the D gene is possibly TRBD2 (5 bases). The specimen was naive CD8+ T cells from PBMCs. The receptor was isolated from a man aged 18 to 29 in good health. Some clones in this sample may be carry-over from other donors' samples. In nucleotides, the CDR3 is TGTGCCAGCAGCTTAGGGAGGACTGTCTCCTACGAGCAGTACTTC. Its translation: CASSLGRTVSYEQYF.